Presented here are 10 T cell receptor beta chains from one specimen sequenced in a study of T cell responses to AZD1222 COVID-19 vaccine. Method: immunoSEQ multiplex PCR; TCRdb's copy keeps in-frame clones and lacks some. The table lists 110,000 to 150,000 clones, approximately 90% of them singletons, with approximately 2% in the top ten. Sequencing used peripheral blood, obtained 28 days after the second AZD1222 dose. The source of these receptors is an adult who received the AZD1222 COVID-19 vaccine.

This chain links TRBV30 with TRBJ1-1, with a tentative D call TRBD1 (5 bases). Looked up from germline, CDR1 is GTSNPN and CDR2 is SVGIG (reference sequence). The CDR3 length is 14 residues. V lost 3 bases to trimming and J lost 2 bases, with 13 bases between them. The CDR3 region has the DNA TGTGCCTGGAGGGAGGGACCCAGTAACACTGAAGCTTTCTTT. Translated: CAWREGPSNTEAFF.

This chain links TRBV19 with TRBJ2-3; D remains unclear. This CDR3 has 13 residues. Trimming shortened V by 5 bases and J by 6 bases, and 12 bases separated the two germline ends. Germline-derived CDR1 and CDR2 are LNHDA and SQIVND (reference sequence). The CDR3 region is CASSASYLDTQYF. In DNA, the CDR3 is TGTGCCAGTAGTGCATCCTATTTGGATACGCAGTATTTT.

V usage is TRBV19 and J usage is TRBJ2-1; the D is unclear. CDR1 and CDR2 (germline): LNHDA, SQIVND (reference sequence). The ends were cut back, 5 bases at V and 3 bases at J, with 2 bases in the middle. The CDR3 contains 11 residues. CDR3 DNA: TGTGCCAGTAGTGACTACAATGAGCAGTTCTTC. It encodes CASSDYNEQFF.

The CDR3 loop is CAISESGPSGTYNEQFF. Written as DNA, the CDR3 is TGTGCCATCAGTGAGTCGGGCCCTAGCGGGACTTACAATGAGCAGTTCTTC. This chain uses TRBV10-3 with TRBJ2-1; 9 bases fit TRBD2. With V trimmed by 0 bases and J by 4 bases, 7 bases remained unmatched. Germline values: CDR1 ENHRY, CDR2 SYGVKD. This CDR3 comprises 17 residues.

The chain has TRBV19 and TRBJ1-6, with D hard to call. Trimming shortened V by 5 bases and J by 6 bases, and 14 bases separated the two germline ends. Germline V CDR1 and CDR2: LNHDA, SQIVND (reference sequence). This CDR3 has 15 residues. The CDR3 protein is CASSGSGKSNSPLHF. In DNA, the CDR3 is TGTGCCAGTAGTGGGTCGGGTAAGAGTAATTCACCCCTCCACTTT.

The rearrangement uses TRBV4-1 and TRBJ1-1, with TRBD1 identical over 9 bases. The J segment lost 1 base and the V segment lost 4 bases, leaving 7 bases of the junction unmatched. Looked up from germline, CDR1 is MGHRA and CDR2 is YSYEKL. The length of the CDR3 is 16 residues. In DNA, the CDR3 is TGCGCCAGCAGCCTATTTCCGGGACAGGGGAACACTGAAGCTTTCTTT. It yields the protein CASSLFPGQGNTEAFF.

The gene calls are TRBV4-2 and TRBJ2-1, with 9 bases that match TRBD2. Germline loops: CDR1 LGHNA, CDR2 YNFKEQ. Unmatched junction bases numbered 8, after V lost 0 bases and J lost 5 bases. The CDR3 runs to 17 residues. CDR3 residues: CASSQDSGRGRDNEQFF. CDR3 in DNA: TGTGCCAGCAGCCAAGATAGCGGGAGAGGCCGGGACAATGAGCAGTTCTTC.

This chain's CDR3 is CASSDWGGTQYF. The CDR3 DNA reads as TGCGCCAGCAGCGATTGGGGAGGTACGCAGTATTTT. V usage is TRBV5-1 and J usage is TRBJ2-3, with D maybe TRBD2 (6 bases). The CDR3 is made up of 12 amino acids. Trimming left V 4 bases short and J 8 bases short, with 11 bases between. Per the germline V gene, CDR1 is SGHRS and CDR2 is YFSETQ.

The genes are TRBV2 and TRBJ2-3, with TRBD1 identical over 7 bases. Germline values: CDR1 SNHLY, CDR2 FYNNEI. V shed 4 bases, J shed 5 bases, and the junction held 3 bases outside the gene matches. The CDR3 has 13 residues. As DNA, the CDR3 is TGTGCCAGCAGTGGACAGGGTATAGATACGCAGTATTTT. Its protein product is CASSGQGIDTQYF.

V and J are TRBV18 and TRBJ2-1, with a tentative D call TRBD2 (6 bases). From germline, CDR1 is KGHSH and CDR2 LQKENI. V lost 3 bases and J lost 7, with 22 bases in between. This CDR3 has 17 residues. CDR3 sequence: CASSPKYPRELGNEQFF. The CDR3 DNA sequence: TGTGCCAGCTCACCGAAGTATCCCCGGGAGCTCGGTAATGAGCAGTTCTTC.